A single sample gave rise to the 21 T cell receptor beta chains below, sequenced in a study of type 1 regulatory T cells. TCRdb called the reads again in MiXCR, with one record for every CDR3 protein. The sample gives 88,000 or so distinct CDR3 sequences, around a third of which show up once; roughly 2.4% is in the top ten. The sequencing input was CD4+ T cells, either the whole sample or a sorted fraction (not recorded which). The origin of the receptors is a human donor in good health.

The CDR3 DNA sequence: TGTGCCAGCAGTTTATCCCCTCCGGGGCGCTATGGCTACACCTTC. Its protein product is CASSLSPPGRYGYTF. The chain recombines TRBV27 with TRBJ1-2, with a tentative D call TRBD1 (5 bases). V dropped 0 bases and J dropped 4 bases, with 12 bases sitting between them. Germline V CDR1 and CDR2: MNHEY, SMNVEV (reference sequence). The CDR3 length is 15 residues.

The CDR3 spells CASSVGPGTSTGELFF. CDR3 sequence (DNA): TGTGCCAGCAGCGTAGGACCGGGCACAAGCACCGGGGAGCTGTTTTTT. V is TRBV9 and J is TRBJ2-2; D is unresolved. This CDR3 comprises 16 residues. The V end lost 0 bases, the J end lost 4 bases, and 13 bases lay between the germline ends. Germline V gene sequence: CDR1 SGDLS, CDR2 YYNGEE.

This clonotype was detected only a few times. The chain carries TRBV28 and TRBJ2-1; D not resolved. V dropped 5 bases and J dropped 7 bases, with 6 bases sitting between them. From germline, CDR1 is MDHEN and CDR2 SYDVKM. The length of the CDR3 is 11 residues. CDR3 region: CASSIGNEQFF. CDR3 nucleotides: TGTGCCAGCAGTATCGGAAATGAGCAGTTCTTC. Together with reference TRBV28 and TRBJ2-1, the CDR3 gives the full variable domain: DVKVTQSSRYLVKRTGEKVFLECVQDMDHENMFWYRQDPGLGLRLIYFSYDVKMKEKGDIPEGYSVSREKKERFSLILESASTNQTSMYLCASSIGNEQFFGPGTRLTVL.

CDR3 coding DNA: TGTGCCAGCAGTAGATCCTCCGGGACAGCTGGTTACAATGAGCAGTTCTTC. Translated, it gives CASSRSSGTAGYNEQFF. The rearrangement uses TRBV6-6 and TRBJ2-1; 7 bases fit TRBD1. The CDR3 is made up of 17 amino acids. Per the germline V gene, CDR1 is MNHNY and CDR2 is SVGAGI (reference sequence). The J segment lost 4 bases and the V segment lost 5 bases, leaving 14 bases of the junction unmatched.

The rearrangement uses TRBV11-2 and TRBJ2-7; no reliable D call. The CDR3 runs 11 residues. The germline V and J ends were trimmed by 5 bases and 0 bases, with 2 bases remaining between them. CDR1 and CDR2 from the germline V gene are SGHAT and FQNNGV. This CDR3 reads CASSRSYEQYF. The CDR3 nucleotides are TGTGCCAGCAGCCGCTCCTACGAGCAGTACTTC.

V is TRBV20-1 and J is TRBJ2-7; D is tentatively TRBD1 or TRBD2 (6 bases each). The CDR3 has 14 residues. Germline V lookup: CDR1 DFQATT, CDR2 SNEGSKA (reference sequence). Trimming took 5 bases from V and 2 from J, leaving 16 bases between them. The DNA of the CDR3 is TGCAGTGCTCCCTCCGGGGGCTACCCCTACGAGCAGTACTTC. As protein: CSAPSGGYPYEQYF.

In its sample, this clonotype was seen a few times. The V and J genes are TRBV5-1 and TRBJ2-7, with 8 bases fitting TRBD1. V shed 4 bases and J 7 bases; nucleotides not matched to a gene: 10. CDR3 length equals 14 residues. Germline loops: CDR1 SGHRS, CDR2 YFSETQ. Here the CDR3 reads CASSPPQGAGEQYF. In DNA, the CDR3 is TGCGCCAGCAGCCCTCCGCAGGGGGCGGGGGAGCAGTACTTC.

The chain has TRBV30 and TRBJ2-7; D is possibly TRBD2 (7 bases). This CDR3 region has 14 residues. Germline-derived CDR1 and CDR2 are GTSNPN and SVGIG (reference sequence). V lost 4 bases and J lost 6, with 19 bases in between. Here the CDR3 reads CAWTPGGAGGEQYF. DNA of the CDR3: TGTGCCTGGACCCCTGGGGGGGCTGGTGGCGAGCAGTACTTC.

The J gene is TRBJ2-2, the V gene TRBV11-2, with D possibly being TRBD2 (6 bases). The ends were cut back, 0 bases at V and 3 bases at J, with 8 bases in the middle. Per germline, CDR1 SGHAT and CDR2 FQNNGV. This CDR3 is built from 15 residues. The CDR3 here is CASSLDGSYTGELFF. The CDR3, as DNA: TGTGCCAGCAGCTTAGACGGGAGCTACACCGGGGAGCTGTTTTTT. The entire variable domain, with the rest obtained from reference TRBV11-2 and TRBJ2-2, is as follows: EAGVAQSPRYKIIEKRQSVAFWCNPISGHATLYWYQQILGQGPKLLIQFQNNGVVDDSQLPKDRFSAERLKGVDSTLKIQPAKLEDSAVYLCASSLDGSYTGELFFGEGSRLTVL.

This clonotype appeared a few times. The rearrangement joins TRBV6-6 to TRBJ2-3; possible D gene TRBD1, 6 bases. The CDR3 is 14 residues long. With 6 bases removed from V and 0 bases from J, the gap between germline ends came to 10 bases. CDR1 MNHNY and CDR2 SVGAGI come from the germline V gene (reference sequence). In nucleotides, the CDR3 is TGTGCCAGCAGACGACAGGCGAGCACAGATACGCAGTATTTT. Amino acid sequence: CASRRQASTDTQYF.

This clonotype occurred a few times. The genes are TRBV7-2 and TRBJ2-1; the D is unclear. CDR1 SGHTA and CDR2 FQGNSA come from the germline V gene. The CDR3 loop spans 11 amino acids. V lost 5 bases and J lost 12, with 11 bases in between. CDR3 residues: CASSPNAGQFF. The CDR3 DNA is TGTGCCAGCAGCCCAAATGCAGGGCAGTTCTTC.

CDR3: CASSRSILRPGRGVSREQFF. The CDR3 DNA sequence: TGTGCCAGCAGCCGATCCATCTTAAGACCCGGGAGGGGAGTTAGCAGGGAGCAGTTCTTC. The chain carries TRBV14 and TRBJ2-1; 8 bases match TRBD2. Losses at the gene ends were 4 bases for V and 10 bases for J; bases not matched to a gene: 27. The CDR3 totals 20 residues. CDR1 SGHDN and CDR2 FVKESK come from the germline V gene.

This clonotype has only one observation. This sequence joins TRBV7-6 and TRBJ2-3; D is undetermined. Germline V gene sequence: CDR1 SGHVS, CDR2 FNYEAQ. CDR3 length: 16 residues. V was pared by 5 bases and J by 1 base, with 16 bases between. CDR3 nucleotides: TGTGCCAGCAGCCCTACCTCCCACCTTGGCACAGATACGCAGTATTTT. This sequence encodes CASSPTSHLGTDTQYF. Full variable domain (missing parts from reference TRBV7-6 and TRBJ2-3): GAGVSQSPRYKVTKRGQDVALRCDPISGHVSLYWYRQALGQGPEFLTYFNYEAQQDKSGLPNDRFSAERPEGSISTLTIQRTEQRDSAMYRCASSPTSHLGTDTQYFGPGTRLTVL.

The CDR3 nucleotides read TGCAGTGCTAGGTTCCGAGACAGCGAGTTCACAGATACGCAGTATTTT. As protein: CSARFRDSEFTDTQYF. This chain uses TRBV20-1 with TRBJ2-3; maybe TRBD1 (5 bases). CDR3 length equals 16 residues. V lost 3 bases to trimming and J lost 2 bases, with 18 bases between them. Germline V gives CDR1 DFQATT, CDR2 SNEGSKA (reference sequence).

The gene calls are TRBV7-2 and TRBJ2-1, with D possibly TRBD1 on 5 matching bases. Germline CDR1 SGHTA, CDR2 FQGNSA. V dropped 5 bases and J dropped 0 bases, with 8 bases sitting between them. CDR3 length: 14 amino acids. CDR3 sequence reads: CASSRQTSYNEQFF. The CDR3 DNA sequence: TGTGCCAGCAGCCGACAGACCTCCTACAATGAGCAGTTCTTC.

V usage is TRBV29-1 and J usage is TRBJ2-5, with 8 bases matching TRBD2. Germline V gene data show CDR1 as SQVTM and CDR2 as ANQGSEA. This CDR3 has 15 amino acids. Trimming at V came to 6 bases and at J to 4 bases, leaving 13 bases not matched to a gene. CDR3 sequence: CSVPGVAGFRETQYF. CDR3 in DNA: TGCAGCGTCCCAGGGGTAGCGGGATTTAGAGAGACCCAGTACTTC.

This sequence joins TRBV5-1 and TRBJ2-2; TRBD2 matches at 7 bases. The CDR3 runs to 19 residues. The V and J ends lost 4 bases and 1 base, in that order; junction bases with no gene match: 16. Germline V gene sequence: CDR1 SGHRS, CDR2 YFSETQ. CDR3 loop: CASSLLLALREKNTGELFF. The CDR3 bases are TGCGCCAGCAGCCTGCTCTTAGCTTTGCGGGAGAAGAACACCGGGGAGCTGTTTTTT.

This clonotype came up a few times. The genes are TRBV6-2 or TRBV6-3 and TRBJ2-5; D unclear. This CDR3 has 13 amino acids. Germline V lookup: CDR1 MNHEY, CDR2 SVGEGT. Trimming removed 8 bases at V and 0 bases at J, with 10 bases between. CDR3 loop: CASGPVYQETQYF. CDR3 DNA: TGTGCCAGCGGTCCGGTCTACCAAGAGACCCAGTACTTC.

This clonotype was recorded a few times. This chain joins TRBV7-2 and TRBJ1-2; D gene ambiguous. Germline V gives CDR1 SGHTA, CDR2 FQGNSA. With 5 bases removed from V and 8 bases from J, the gap between germline ends came to 12 bases. The CDR3 covers 12 residues. The chain's CDR3 is CASSPGVRGYTF. The CDR3 nucleotides are TGTGCCAGCAGCCCGGGTGTTCGGGGCTACACCTTC.

This clonotype was counted a few times. The V and J genes are TRBV20-1 and TRBJ2-5, with D tentatively TRBD2 (6 bases). Trimming removed 6 bases from V and 1 base from J, with 18 bases in between. This CDR3 has 15 residues. Germline V gene sequence: CDR1 DFQATT, CDR2 SNEGSKA (reference sequence). The DNA of the CDR3 is TGCAGTGCCAAGCGGGCAGCGATCTTCCAAGAGACCCAGTACTTC. Amino acid sequence: CSAKRAAIFQETQYF.

This chain joins TRBV29-1 and TRBJ2-7, with 12 bases aligning to TRBD2. Germline V gene lookup returns CDR1 SQVTM and CDR2 ANQGSEA. Trimming removed 3 bases from V and 3 bases from J; junction bases left unmatched: 9. The CDR3 loop spans 16 amino acids. In DNA, the CDR3 is TGCAGCGTTGAGACTAGCGGGGGTCTAACTAGCTACGAGCAGTACTTC. This sequence encodes CSVETSGGLTSYEQYF.